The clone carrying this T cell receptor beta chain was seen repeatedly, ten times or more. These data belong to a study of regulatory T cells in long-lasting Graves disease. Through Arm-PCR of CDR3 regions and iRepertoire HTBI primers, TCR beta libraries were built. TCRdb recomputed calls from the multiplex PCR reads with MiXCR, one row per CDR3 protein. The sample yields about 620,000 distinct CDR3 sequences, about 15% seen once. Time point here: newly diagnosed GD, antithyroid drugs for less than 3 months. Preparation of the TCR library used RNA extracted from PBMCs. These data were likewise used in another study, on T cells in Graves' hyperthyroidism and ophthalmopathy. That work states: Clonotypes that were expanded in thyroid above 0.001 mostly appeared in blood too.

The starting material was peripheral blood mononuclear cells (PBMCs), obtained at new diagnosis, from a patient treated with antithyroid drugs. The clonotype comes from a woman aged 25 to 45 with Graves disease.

The DNA for the CDR3 is TGTGCCAGCAGTGAATTCGGGACAGCGGAAGCTTTCTTT. Translated, it gives CASSEFGTAEAFF. The chain joins TRBV6-1 to TRBJ1-1; 7 positions match TRBD1. The trim removed 2 bases at V and 8 bases at J, leaving 5 bases unmatched. The CDR3 contains 13 residues. Germline assignment: CDR1 MNHNS and CDR2 SASEGT.